This section outlines one T cell receptor (beta chain) sequence together with its context. Trimming shortened V by 4 bases and J by 1 base, and 7 bases separated the two germline ends. This CDR3 contains 13 residues. Looked up from germline, CDR1 is ENHRY and CDR2 is SYGVKD. This table comes from immunoSEQ multiplex PCR, and its TCRdb copy is limited to in-frame clones, with some not included. The sample shows fewer than 100,000 clones, almost 97% of them seen only once. The source of the sample is a study of T cell clonotyping in hematopoietic cell transplantation. As to time point: recipient sample about 28 days before transplant, after cytoreduction.

The sequencing used peripheral blood mononuclear cells, collected before stem cell transplant. This TCR derives from a woman aged 45-65 years with acute myeloid leukemia. Some clones in this sample may be carry-over from other donors' samples. The rearrangement links TRBV10-3 to TRBJ1-1; D possibly corresponds to TRBD1 (5 bases). CDR3 sequence reads: CAISVTANTEAFF. The CDR3 DNA reads TGTGCCATCAGTGTGACAGCGAACACTGAAGCTTTCTTT.